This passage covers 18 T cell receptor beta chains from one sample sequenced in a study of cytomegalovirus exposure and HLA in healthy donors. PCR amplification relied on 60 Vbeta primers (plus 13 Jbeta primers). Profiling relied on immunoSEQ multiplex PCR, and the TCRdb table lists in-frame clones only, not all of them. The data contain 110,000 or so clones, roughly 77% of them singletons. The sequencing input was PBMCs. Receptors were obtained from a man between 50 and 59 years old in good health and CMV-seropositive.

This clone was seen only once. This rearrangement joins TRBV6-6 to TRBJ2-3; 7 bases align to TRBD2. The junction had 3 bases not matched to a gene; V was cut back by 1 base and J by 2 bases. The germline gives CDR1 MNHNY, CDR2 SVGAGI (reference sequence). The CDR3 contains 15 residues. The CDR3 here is CASSYWSGNTDTQYF. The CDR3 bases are TGTGCCAGCAGTTACTGGAGCGGGAACACAGATACGCAGTATTTT.

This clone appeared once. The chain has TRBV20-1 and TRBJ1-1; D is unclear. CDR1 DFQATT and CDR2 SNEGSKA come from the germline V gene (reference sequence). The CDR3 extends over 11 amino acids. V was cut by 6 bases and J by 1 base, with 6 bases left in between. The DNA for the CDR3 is TGCAGTGCGCGAGGGAACACTGAAGCTTTCTTT. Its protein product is CSARGNTEAFF.

CDR3 DNA sequence: TGTGCCAGCAGCTTGGGTGGACAGGGGAAATATGGCTACACCTTC. Encoded protein: CASSLGGQGKYGYTF. The J gene is TRBJ1-2, the V gene TRBV5-4; 9 bases are shared with TRBD1. V lost 0 bases to trimming and J lost 5 bases; unmatched junction nucleotides: 5. CDR1 is SGHNT, CDR2 YYREEE, per germline (reference sequence). The CDR3 is made up of 15 amino acids.

CDR3 loop: CASRGGGSSYEQYF. CDR3 in DNA: TGTGCCAGCCGGGGAGGAGGGAGCTCCTACGAGCAGTACTTC. The rearrangement links TRBV25-1 to TRBJ2-7; weak D call: TRBD2 (6 bases). There are 14 residues in the CDR3. Germline lookup yields CDR1 MGHDK and CDR2 SYGVNS. With 8 bases removed from V and 0 bases from J, the gap between germline ends came to 14 bases.

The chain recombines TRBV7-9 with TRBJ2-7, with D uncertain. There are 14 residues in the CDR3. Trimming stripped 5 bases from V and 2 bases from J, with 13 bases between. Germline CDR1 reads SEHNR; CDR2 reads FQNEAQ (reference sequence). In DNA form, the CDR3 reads TGTGCCAGCAGCCCCGGGTCGTCAACCTACGAGCAGTACTTC. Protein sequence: CASSPGSSTYEQYF.

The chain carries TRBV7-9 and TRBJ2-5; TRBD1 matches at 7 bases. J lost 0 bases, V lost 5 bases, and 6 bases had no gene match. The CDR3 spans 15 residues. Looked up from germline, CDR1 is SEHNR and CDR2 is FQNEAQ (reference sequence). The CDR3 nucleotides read TGTGCCAGCAGCCCGGGACAGACATACCAAGAGACCCAGTACTTC. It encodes CASSPGQTYQETQYF. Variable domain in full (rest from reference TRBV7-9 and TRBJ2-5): DTGVSQNPRHKITKRGQNVTFRCDPISEHNRLYWYRQTLGQGPEFLTYFQNEAQLEKSRLLSDRFSAERPKGSFSTLEIQRTEQGDSAMYLCASSPGQTYQETQYFGPGTRLLVL.

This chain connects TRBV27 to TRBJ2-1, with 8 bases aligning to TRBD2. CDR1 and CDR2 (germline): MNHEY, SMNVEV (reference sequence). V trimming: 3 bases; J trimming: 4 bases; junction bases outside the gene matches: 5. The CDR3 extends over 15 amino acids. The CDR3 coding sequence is TGTGCCAGCAGTTTGGCCGGGGGGGCTTACAATGAGCAGTTCTTC. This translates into CASSLAGGAYNEQFF.

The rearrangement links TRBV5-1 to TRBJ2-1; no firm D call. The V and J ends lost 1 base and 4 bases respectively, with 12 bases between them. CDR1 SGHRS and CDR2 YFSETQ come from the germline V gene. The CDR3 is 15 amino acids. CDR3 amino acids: CASSLSLQSYNEQFF. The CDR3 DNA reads TGCGCCAGCAGCTTGAGTTTACAGTCTTACAATGAGCAGTTCTTC.

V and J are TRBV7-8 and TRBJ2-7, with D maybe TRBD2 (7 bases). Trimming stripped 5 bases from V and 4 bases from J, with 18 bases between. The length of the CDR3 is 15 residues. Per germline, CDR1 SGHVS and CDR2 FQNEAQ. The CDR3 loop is CASSGGRGAAYEQYF. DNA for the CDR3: TGTGCCAGCAGCGGGGGCCGGGGGGCCGCATACGAGCAGTACTTC.

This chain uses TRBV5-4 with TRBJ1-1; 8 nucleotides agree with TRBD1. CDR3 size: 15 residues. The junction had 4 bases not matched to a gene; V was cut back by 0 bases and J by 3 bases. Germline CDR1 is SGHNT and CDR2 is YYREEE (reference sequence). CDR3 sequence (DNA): TGTGCCAGCAGCTTGGGCCAGGGGGCCTACACTGAAGCTTTCTTT. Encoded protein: CASSLGQGAYTEAFF.

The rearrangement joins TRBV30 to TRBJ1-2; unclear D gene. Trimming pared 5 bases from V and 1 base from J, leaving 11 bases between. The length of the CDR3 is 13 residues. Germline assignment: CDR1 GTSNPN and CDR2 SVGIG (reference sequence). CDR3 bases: TGTGCCTGGTCGCGGGGTCTTAACTATGGCTACACCTTC. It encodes CAWSRGLNYGYTF.

CDR3 sequence reads: CASSPDQGRGEQYF. Written as DNA, the CDR3 is TGTGCCAGCAGCCCGGACCAGGGAAGGGGCGAGCAGTACTTC. The chain uses TRBV7-2 and TRBJ2-7, with D possibly being TRBD1 (5 bases). The CDR3 has 14 amino acids. The germline V gene encodes CDR1 SGHTA and CDR2 FQGNSA. V was cut by 5 bases and J by 6 bases, with 17 bases left in between.

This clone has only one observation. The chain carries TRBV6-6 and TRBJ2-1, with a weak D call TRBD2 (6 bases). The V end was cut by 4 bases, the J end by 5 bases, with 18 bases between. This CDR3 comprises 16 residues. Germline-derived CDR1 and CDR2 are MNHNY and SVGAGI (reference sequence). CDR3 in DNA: TGTGCCAGCAGTTCCTCCGCAGGCGGGACTGACAATGAGCAGTTCTTC. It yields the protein CASSSSAGGTDNEQFF.

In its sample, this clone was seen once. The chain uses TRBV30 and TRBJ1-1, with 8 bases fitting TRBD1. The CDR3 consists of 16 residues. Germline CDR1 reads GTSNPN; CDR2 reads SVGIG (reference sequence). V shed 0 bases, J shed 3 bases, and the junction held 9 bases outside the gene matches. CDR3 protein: CAWSVGRGRGDTEAFF. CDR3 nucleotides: TGTGCCTGGAGTGTAGGCAGGGGGCGCGGAGACACTGAAGCTTTCTTT.

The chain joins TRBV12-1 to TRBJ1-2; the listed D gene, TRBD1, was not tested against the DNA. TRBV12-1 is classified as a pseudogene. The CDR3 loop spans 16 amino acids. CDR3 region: CASSLLPDREEFGYTF. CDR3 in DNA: TGTGCCAGCAGCCTCCTCCCAGACAGGGAGGAATTTGGCTACACCTTC.

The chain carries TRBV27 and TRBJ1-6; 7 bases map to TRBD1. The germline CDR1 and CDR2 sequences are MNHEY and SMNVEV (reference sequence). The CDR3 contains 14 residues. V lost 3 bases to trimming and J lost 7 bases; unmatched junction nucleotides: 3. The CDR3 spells CASSFWDRNSPLHF. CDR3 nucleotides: TGTGCCAGCAGTTTTTGGGACAGAAATTCACCCCTCCACTTT.

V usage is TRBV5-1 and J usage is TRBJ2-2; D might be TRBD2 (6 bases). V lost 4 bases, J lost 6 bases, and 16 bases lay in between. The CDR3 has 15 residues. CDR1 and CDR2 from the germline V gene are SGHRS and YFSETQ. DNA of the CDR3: TGCGCCAGCAGCCTTGACTGGGGGGTCCCCGGGGAGCTGTTTTTT. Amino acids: CASSLDWGVPGELFF.

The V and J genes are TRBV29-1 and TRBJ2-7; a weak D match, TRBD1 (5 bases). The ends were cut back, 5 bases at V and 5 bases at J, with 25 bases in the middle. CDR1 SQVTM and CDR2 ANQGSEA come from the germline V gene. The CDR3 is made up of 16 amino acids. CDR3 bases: TGCAGCGTTAAAACCCCTAAAGGGGTATTCGTCCACGAGCAGTACTTC. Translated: CSVKTPKGVFVHEQYF.